One TCR beta chain is described in this entry. This clonotype was counted at least ten times. The antigen it binds to is not known. The input lacks base qualities; no much larger clone sits a single base away. This sample was taken from a study of regulatory T cells in long-lasting Graves disease (dated by TCRdb to the early 2020s). Context from the whole study: Patients with newly diagnosed Graves' disease had been on antithyroid drugs for under 3 months. Persistent Graves' disease patients were compared with newly diagnosed Graves' disease patients by peripheral blood TCR sequencing and RNA sequencing. The study was conducted in China and was registered as a clinical trial. TCR sequencing covered around 13 persistent and 20 newly diagnosed Graves' disease patients, some 35 samples in total. Summary of the overall study and its limitations: Patients with persistent disease shared more public clonotypes (around 3,000) than newly diagnosed patients did (more than 900). The study examined only peripheral blood because the primary lesion, thyroid tissue, could not be accessed. Compared with newly diagnosed patients, patients with persistent Graves' disease had lower TCR Shannon entropy and fewer highly expanded clones, which suggests clonal expansion. Preferential use of TRBV28, TRBJ1-2 and TRBJ2-5 was observed in persistent disease, whereas TRBV20-1 and TRBJ2-1 were favored in newly diagnosed disease. Sequencing and analysis were limited to the TCR beta chain. The authors noted that the small sample size was a limitation that may lower accuracy.

Measured from the cysteine to the phenylalanine, the CDR3 is 14 residues long. Just CDR3 DNA is preserved here, 42 bases in frame from base 1. V is clipped by 3 bases and J by 0 bases, and the sequence between their germline boundaries is 8 bases long. CDR1 LNHDA and CDR2 SQIVND are derived from the germline V gene (reference sequence). To prepare the library, multiplex PCR was applied. TCRdb shows the sequencer as Illumina HiSeq 4000. CDR3 regions were amplified by Arm-PCR with iRepertoire HTBI primers to construct TCR beta libraries. Before sequencing, the PCR products went through gel purification. The original pipeline was this. A total of under 80 TRBV and 14 TRBJ segments were identified across samples and were used for gene usage analysis of CDR3 amino acid clonotypes. COPE and FqMerger were used to merge the filtered high-quality paired reads into contigs. BLAST was used to align contigs to the IMGT TRBV, TRBD and TRBJ reference genes, and CDR3 was defined following IMGT. Any clonotype with a frequency above 0.1% was classified as a highly expanded clone. Shannon entropy was used to measure repertoire diversity, and the Gini coefficient was used to measure V-J evenness. Public clonotypes were defined as clonotypes shared by more than one individual. TCRdb took the public reads, trimmed them with fastp at Q25, ran MiXCR for clone calling and kept in-frame beta chains. Each CDR3 protein appears once, grouped with its most common genes and DNA. The V and J calls here are based on TCRdb, not the publication. The sample table holds hundreds of thousands of distinct CDR3 sequences, of which roughly 16% were seen once. 22% of the sample comes from the top ten.

The meaning of the sample's time point label: newly diagnosed GD, antithyroid drugs for less than 3 months. For both TCR sequencing and RNA sequencing, RNA was extracted from PBMCs in TRIzol. The diagnosis of Graves' disease was made according to American Thyroid Association guidelines. Patients were recruited from an endocrinology department in Xi'an, China. Each patient gave about 10 milliliters of peripheral blood, collected in an EDTA anticoagulant tube. PBMCs were isolated by Ficoll Paque Plus density gradient separation without further T cell sorting. RNA quality was checked with an Agilent 2100 Bioanalyzer and agarose gel, and concentration with a NanoDrop 2000.

This receptor was taken from a female donor with Graves disease. The sequences come from peripheral blood mononuclear cells (PBMCs), collected at new diagnosis, from a patient treated with antithyroid drugs. The chain was built from TRBV19 and TRBJ1-2, with no confident D gene call. CDR3 sequence: CASSIGGPNYGYTF. The sequenced DNA is TGTGCCAGTAGTATCGGAGGCCCTAACTATGGCTACACCTTC.